This record covers a single T cell receptor (beta chain). TCR beta VDJ and CDR3 profiles were obtained from a genomic DNA template. TCRdb re-called the reads through MiXCR, storing one row per CDR3 protein. The sample has about 190,000 distinct CDR3 sequences, under 55% seen once. The V end lost 1 base, the J end lost 3 bases, and 13 bases lay between the germline ends. Per germline, CDR1 LNHDA and CDR2 SQIVND (reference sequence). The CDR3 sequence is 15 residues long. Previously, flow cytometry had revealed CD8+CD57+ cell expansion in the patients chosen for sequencing. No patient had been given any therapy when blood was sampled. This sample is drawn from a study of CD8+CD57+ T cells in acquired aplastic anemia.

The rearrangement links TRBV19 to TRBJ2-7, with D perhaps matching TRBD1 (6 bases). The specimen was sorted CD4+, CD8+, or CD8+CD57+ T cells (not recorded which) from PBMCs. The source is a human donor with aplastic anemia. The CDR3 spells CASSIGAGDIYEQYF. CDR3 nucleotide sequence: TGTGCCAGTAGTATAGGGGCAGGGGACATCTACGAGCAGTACTTC.